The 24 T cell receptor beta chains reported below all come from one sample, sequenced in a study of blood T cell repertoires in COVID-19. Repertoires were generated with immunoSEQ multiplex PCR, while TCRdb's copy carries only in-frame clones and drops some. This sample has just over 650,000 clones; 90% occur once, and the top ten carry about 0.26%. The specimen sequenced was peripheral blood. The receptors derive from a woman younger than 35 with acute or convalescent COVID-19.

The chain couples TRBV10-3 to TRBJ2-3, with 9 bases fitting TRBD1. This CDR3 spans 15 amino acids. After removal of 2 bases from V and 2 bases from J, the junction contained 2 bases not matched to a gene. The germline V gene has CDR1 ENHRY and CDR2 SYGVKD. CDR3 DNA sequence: TGTGCCATCAGTGAGGACAGGGGGGTCACAGATACGCAGTATTTT. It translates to CAISEDRGVTDTQYF.

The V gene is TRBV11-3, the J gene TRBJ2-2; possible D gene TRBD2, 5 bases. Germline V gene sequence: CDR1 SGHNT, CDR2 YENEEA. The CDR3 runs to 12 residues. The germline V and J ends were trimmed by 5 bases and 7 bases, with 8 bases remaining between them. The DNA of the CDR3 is TGTGCCAGCAGCCGCGGAGGCGGGGAGCTGTTTTTT. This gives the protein CASSRGGGELFF.

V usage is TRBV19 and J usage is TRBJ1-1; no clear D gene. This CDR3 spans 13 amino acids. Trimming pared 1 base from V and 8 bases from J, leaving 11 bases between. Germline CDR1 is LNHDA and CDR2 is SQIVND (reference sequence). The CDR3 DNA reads TGTGCCAGTAGTATAGTTAGGAGAGGAGAAGCTTTCTTT. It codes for CASSIVRRGEAFF.

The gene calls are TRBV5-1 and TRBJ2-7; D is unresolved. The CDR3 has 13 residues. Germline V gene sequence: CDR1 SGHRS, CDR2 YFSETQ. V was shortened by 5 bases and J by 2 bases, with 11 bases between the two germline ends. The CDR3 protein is CASRVTPAYEQYF. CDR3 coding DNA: TGCGCCAGCAGGGTGACACCTGCCTACGAGCAGTACTTC. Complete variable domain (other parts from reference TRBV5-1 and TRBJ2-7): KAGVTQTPRYLIKTRGQQVTLSCSPISGHRSVSWYQQTPGQGLQFLFEYFSETQRNKGNFPGRFSGRQFSNSRSEMNVSTLELGDSALYLCASRVTPAYEQYFGPGTRLTVT.

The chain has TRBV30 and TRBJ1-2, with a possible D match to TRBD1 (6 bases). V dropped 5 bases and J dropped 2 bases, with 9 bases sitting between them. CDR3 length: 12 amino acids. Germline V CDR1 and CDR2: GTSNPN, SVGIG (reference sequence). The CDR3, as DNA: TGTGCCTGGGCCACAGGGAACTATGGCTACACCTTC. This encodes CAWATGNYGYTF.

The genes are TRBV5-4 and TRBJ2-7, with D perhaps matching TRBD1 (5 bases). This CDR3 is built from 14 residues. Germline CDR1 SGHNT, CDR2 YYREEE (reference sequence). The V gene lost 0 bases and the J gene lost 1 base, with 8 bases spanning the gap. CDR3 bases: TGTGCCAGCAGCTTGGATCCAGGGTCCTACGAGCAGTACTTC. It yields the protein CASSLDPGSYEQYF.

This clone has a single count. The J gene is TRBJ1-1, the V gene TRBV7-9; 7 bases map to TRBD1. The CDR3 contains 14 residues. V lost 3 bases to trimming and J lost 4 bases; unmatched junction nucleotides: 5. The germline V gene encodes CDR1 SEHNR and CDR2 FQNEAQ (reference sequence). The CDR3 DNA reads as TGTGCCAGCAGCTTGTTCTCAGGGGGCACTGAAGCTTTCTTT. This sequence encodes CASSLFSGGTEAFF.

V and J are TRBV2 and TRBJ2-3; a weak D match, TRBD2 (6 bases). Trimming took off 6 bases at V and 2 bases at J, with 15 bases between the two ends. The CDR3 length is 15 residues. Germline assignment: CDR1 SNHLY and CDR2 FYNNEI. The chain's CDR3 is CASRPSGLNTDTQYF. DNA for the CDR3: TGTGCCAGCAGGCCCTCGGGACTCAACACAGATACGCAGTATTTT.

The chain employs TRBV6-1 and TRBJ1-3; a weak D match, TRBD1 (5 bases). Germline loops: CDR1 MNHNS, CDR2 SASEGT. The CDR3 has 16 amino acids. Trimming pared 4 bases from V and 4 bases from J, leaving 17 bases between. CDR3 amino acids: CASSVKQDLWGNTIYF. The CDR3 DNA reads TGTGCCAGCAGTGTAAAACAGGACCTGTGGGGAAACACCATATATTTT.

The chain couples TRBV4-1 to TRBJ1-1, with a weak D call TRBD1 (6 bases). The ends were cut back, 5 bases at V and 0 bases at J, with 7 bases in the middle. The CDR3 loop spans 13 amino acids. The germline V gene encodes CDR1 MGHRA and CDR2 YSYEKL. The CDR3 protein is CASSGTLNTEAFF. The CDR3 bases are TGCGCCAGCAGCGGGACATTGAACACTGAAGCTTTCTTT.

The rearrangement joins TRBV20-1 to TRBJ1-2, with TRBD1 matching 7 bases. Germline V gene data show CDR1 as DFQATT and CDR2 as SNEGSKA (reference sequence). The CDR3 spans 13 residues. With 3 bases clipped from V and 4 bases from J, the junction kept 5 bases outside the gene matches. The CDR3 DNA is TGCAGTGCTAGTCAGACAGGGAGCTATGGCTACACCTTC. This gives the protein CSASQTGSYGYTF.

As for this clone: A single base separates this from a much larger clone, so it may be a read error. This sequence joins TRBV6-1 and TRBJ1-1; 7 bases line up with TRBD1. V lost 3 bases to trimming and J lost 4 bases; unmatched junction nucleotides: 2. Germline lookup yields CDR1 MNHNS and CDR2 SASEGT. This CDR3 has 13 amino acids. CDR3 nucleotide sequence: TGTGCCAGCAGTGAGGGACAGATCACTGAAGCTTTCTTT. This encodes CASSEGQITEAFF.

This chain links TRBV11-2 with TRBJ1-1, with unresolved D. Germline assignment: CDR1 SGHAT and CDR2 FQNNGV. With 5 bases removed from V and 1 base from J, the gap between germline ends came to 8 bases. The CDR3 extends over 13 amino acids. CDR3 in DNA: TGTGCCAGCAGCCGACGGAGGAACACTGAAGCTTTCTTT. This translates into CASSRRRNTEAFF.

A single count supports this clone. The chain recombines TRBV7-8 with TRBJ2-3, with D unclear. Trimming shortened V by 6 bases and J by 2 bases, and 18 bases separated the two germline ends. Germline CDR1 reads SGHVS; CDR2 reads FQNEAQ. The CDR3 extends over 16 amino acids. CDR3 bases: TGTGCCAGCAGGCAGGCCCTATTCAAACTCACAGATACGCAGTATTTT. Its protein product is CASRQALFKLTDTQYF.

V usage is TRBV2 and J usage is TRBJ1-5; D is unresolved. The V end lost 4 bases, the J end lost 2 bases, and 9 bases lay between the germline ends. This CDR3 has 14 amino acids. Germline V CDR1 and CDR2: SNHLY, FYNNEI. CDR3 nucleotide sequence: TGTGCCAGCAGTGCCCCTTATGGCAATCAGCCCCAGCATTTT. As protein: CASSAPYGNQPQHF.

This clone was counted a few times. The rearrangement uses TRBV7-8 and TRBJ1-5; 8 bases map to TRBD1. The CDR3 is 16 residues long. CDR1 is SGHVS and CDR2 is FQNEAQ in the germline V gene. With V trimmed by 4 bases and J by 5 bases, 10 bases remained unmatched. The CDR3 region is CASSSRTGSGYQPQHF. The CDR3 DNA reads TGTGCCAGCAGCTCAAGGACAGGGAGTGGTTATCAGCCCCAGCATTTT.

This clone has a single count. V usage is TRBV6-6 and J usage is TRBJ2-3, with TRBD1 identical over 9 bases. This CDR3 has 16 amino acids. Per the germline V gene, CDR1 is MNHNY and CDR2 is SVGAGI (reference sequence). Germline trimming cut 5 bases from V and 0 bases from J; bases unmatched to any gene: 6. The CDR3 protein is CASSKGGTGSTDTQYF. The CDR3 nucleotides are TGTGCCAGCAGTAAGGGCGGGACAGGGAGCACAGATACGCAGTATTTT.

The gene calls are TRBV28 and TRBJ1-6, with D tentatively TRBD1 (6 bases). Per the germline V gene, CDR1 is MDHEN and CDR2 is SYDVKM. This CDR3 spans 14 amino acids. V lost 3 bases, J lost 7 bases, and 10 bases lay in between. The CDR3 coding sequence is TGTGCCAGCAGTTTGGGACATCAGAATTCACCCCTCCACTTT. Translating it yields CASSLGHQNSPLHF.

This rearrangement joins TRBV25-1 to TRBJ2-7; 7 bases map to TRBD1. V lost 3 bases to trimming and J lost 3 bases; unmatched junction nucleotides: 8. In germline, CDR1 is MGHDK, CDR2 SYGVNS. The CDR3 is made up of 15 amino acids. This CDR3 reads CASSEPWTGHYEQYF. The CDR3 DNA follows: TGTGCCAGCAGTGAGCCCTGGACAGGACACTACGAGCAGTACTTC.

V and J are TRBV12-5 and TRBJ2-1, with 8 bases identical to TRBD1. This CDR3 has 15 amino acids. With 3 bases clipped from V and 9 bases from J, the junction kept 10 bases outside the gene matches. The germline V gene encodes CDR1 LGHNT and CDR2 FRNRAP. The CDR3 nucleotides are TGTGCTAGTGGTTTCCCGACAGGGGCGCATCCTGAGCAGTTCTTC. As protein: CASGFPTGAHPEQFF.

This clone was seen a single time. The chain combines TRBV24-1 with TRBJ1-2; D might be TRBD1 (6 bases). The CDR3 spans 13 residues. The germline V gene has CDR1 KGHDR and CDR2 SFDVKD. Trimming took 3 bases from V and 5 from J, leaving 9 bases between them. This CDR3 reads CATSDDRSYGYTF. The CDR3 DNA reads TGTGCCACCAGTGATGACAGGAGTTATGGCTACACCTTC.

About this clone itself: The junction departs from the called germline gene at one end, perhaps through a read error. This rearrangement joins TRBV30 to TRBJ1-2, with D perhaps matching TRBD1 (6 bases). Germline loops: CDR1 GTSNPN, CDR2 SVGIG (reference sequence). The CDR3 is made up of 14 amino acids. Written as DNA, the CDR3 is TGTGCCTGGAGTTCTGACAGGCCTAAGTATGGCTACACCTTC. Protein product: CAWSSDRPKYGYTF.

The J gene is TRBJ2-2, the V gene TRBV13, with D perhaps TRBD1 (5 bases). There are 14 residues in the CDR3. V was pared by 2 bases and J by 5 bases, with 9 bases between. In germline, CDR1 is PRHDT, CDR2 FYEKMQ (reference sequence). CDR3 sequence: CASSLQGNTGELFF. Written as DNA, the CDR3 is TGTGCCAGCAGCTTACAGGGTAATACCGGGGAGCTGTTTTTT.

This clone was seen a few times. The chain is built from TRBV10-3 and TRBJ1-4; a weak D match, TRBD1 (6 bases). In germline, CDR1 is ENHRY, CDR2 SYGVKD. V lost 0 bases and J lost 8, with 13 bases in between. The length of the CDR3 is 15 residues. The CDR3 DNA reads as TGTGCCATCAGTGAGTCGGGGGGGCAGCAGGAAAAACTGTTTTTT. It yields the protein CAISESGGQQEKLFF.